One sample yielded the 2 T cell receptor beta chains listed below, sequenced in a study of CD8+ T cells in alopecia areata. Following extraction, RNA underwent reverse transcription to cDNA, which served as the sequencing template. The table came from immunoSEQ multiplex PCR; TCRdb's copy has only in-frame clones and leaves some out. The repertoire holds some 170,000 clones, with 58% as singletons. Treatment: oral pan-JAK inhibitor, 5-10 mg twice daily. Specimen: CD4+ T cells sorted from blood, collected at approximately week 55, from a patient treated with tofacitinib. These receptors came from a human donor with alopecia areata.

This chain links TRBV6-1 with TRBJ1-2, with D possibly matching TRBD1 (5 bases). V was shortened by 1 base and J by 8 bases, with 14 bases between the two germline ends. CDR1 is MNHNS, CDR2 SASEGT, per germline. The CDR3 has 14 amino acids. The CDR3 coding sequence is TGTGCCAGCAGTGAAGGGGTTGGGACTCGAGGCTACACCTTC. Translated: CASSEGVGTRGYTF.

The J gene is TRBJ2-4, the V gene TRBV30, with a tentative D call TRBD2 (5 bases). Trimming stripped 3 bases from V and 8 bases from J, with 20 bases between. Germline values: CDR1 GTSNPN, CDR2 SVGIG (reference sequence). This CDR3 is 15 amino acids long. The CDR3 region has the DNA TGTGCCTGGAGCCCCAGCCGGGTGGCGAGGGACATTCAGTACTTC. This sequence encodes CAWSPSRVARDIQYF. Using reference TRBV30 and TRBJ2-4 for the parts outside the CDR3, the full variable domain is SQTIHQWPATLVQPVGSPLSLECTVEGTSNPNLYWYRQAAGRGLQLLFYSVGIGQISSEVPQNLSASRPQDRQFILSSKKLLLSDSGFYLCAWSPSRVARDIQYFGAGTRLSVL.